Sequencing of this T cell receptor (beta chain) was carried out in a study of blood T cell repertoires in COVID-19. Turning to the study itself: Whether acute or convalescent, the COVID-19 samples came from the United States, Italy and Spain.

This table comes from immunoSEQ multiplex PCR, and its TCRdb copy is limited to in-frame clones, with some not included. This sample has 150,000 to 200,000 clones; more than 70% occur once, and the top ten carry 6.5% to 9%. Germline CDR1 and CDR2: SGHDT and YYEEEE. The CDR3 covers 16 residues. V lost 2 bases to trimming and J lost 4 bases; unmatched junction nucleotides: 10. The study counted Cohort 3 donors as recovered given two negative PCRs, clearance, or symptom resolution. The source material was PBMCs or T cells enriched from blood (not recorded which). This sequence originates from a woman younger than 30 who had recovered from COVID-19. The V and J genes are TRBV5-6 and TRBJ1-2, with TRBD1 matching 8 bases. CDR3 region: CASSFFTQGAGYGYTF. The CDR3 DNA follows: TGTGCCAGCAGCTTCTTTACCCAGGGGGCAGGCTATGGCTACACCTTC. The complete variable domain, with remaining parts taken from reference TRBV5-6 and TRBJ1-2, reads DAGVTQSPTHLIKTRGQQVTLRCSPKSGHDTVSWYQQALGQGPQFIFQYYEEEERQRGNFPDRFSGHQFPNYSSELNVNALLLGDSALYLCASSFFTQGAGYGYTFGSGTRLTVV.